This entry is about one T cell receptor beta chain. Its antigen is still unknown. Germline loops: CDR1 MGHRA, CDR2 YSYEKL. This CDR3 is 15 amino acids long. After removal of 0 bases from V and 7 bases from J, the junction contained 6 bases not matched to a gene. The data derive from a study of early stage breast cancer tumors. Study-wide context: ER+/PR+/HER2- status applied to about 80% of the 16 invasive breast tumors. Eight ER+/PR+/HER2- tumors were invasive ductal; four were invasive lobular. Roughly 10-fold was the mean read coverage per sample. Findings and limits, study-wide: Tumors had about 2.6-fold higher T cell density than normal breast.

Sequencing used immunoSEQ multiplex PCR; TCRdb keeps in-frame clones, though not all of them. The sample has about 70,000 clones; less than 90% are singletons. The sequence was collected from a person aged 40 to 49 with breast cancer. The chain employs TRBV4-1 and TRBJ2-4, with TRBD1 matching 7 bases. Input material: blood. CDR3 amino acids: CASSQDGGRGNIQYF. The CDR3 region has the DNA TGCGCCAGCAGCCAAGATGGAGGCAGGGGGAACATTCAGTACTTC.